One sample yielded the 17 T cell receptor beta chains listed below, sequenced in a study of shared clonotypes between healthy human individuals. Terminally differentiated effector memory CD45RA+ cells were left out of the naive CD8 fraction, which was CD45RO-negative and positively selected for CCR7. TCRdb's copy holds only in-frame clones and misses some; the assay was immunoSEQ multiplex PCR. The table includes about 2,200,000 clones, about 92% detected once. The specimen was naive CD8+ T cells from PBMCs. The receptors originated from a man younger than 30 in good health. Some clones in this sample may be carry-over from other donors' samples.

This sequence joins TRBV5-1 and TRBJ2-3, with D hard to call. This CDR3 has 13 amino acids. Deletions cut 4 bases from V and 4 bases from J, with 10 bases between. Germline loops: CDR1 SGHRS, CDR2 YFSETQ. This CDR3 reads CASSPVRPDTQYF. The CDR3 nucleotides read TGCGCCAGCAGCCCGGTCCGTCCAGATACGCAGTATTTT.

The chain couples TRBV29-1 to TRBJ2-1; 7 bases line up with TRBD1. CDR3 length equals 15 residues. Germline assignment: CDR1 SQVTM and CDR2 ANQGSEA. The J segment lost 7 bases and the V segment lost 4 bases, leaving 13 bases of the junction unmatched. The CDR3 region has the DNA TGCAGCGTTGCGGACCCCGGGACAGCTACTAATGAGCAGTTCTTC. Protein: CSVADPGTATNEQFF.

This chain links TRBV4-3 with TRBJ2-1; unclear D gene. The CDR3 has 14 amino acids. V lost 2 bases and J lost 3, with 8 bases in between. Germline CDR1 and CDR2: LGHNA and YSLEER. The CDR3 bases are TGCGCCAGCAGCCAAACCGACGGCTACAATGAGCAGTTCTTC. It specifies CASSQTDGYNEQFF.

This clone was seen a single time. V gene TRBV9 combines with J gene TRBJ1-2; TRBD1 is a possible D gene (5 bases). Trimming took off 3 bases at V and 3 bases at J, with 18 bases between the two ends. Per germline, CDR1 SGDLS and CDR2 YYNGEE. This CDR3 is built from 16 residues. CDR3 region: CASSGTGREHYYGYTF. The CDR3 nucleotides are TGTGCCAGCAGCGGCACAGGAAGAGAACACTACTATGGCTACACCTTC.

This sequence joins TRBV6-1 and TRBJ1-5, with TRBD1 as a possible D gene (5 bases). V lost 6 bases to trimming and J lost 10 bases, with 22 bases between them. CDR3 size: 15 residues. Germline-derived CDR1 and CDR2 are MNHNS and SASEGT. DNA of the CDR3: TGTGCCAGCAGGGATAGGGACGCCGAGCCTCGACCCCAGCATTTT. This codes for CASRDRDAEPRPQHF.

The chain carries TRBV19 and TRBJ2-7, with D possibly TRBD2 on 6 matching bases. V gave up 5 bases and J gave up 0 bases, with 11 bases separating them. From germline, CDR1 is LNHDA and CDR2 SQIVND (reference sequence). This CDR3 spans 14 amino acids. In DNA, the CDR3 is TGTGCCAGTAGTCCGGGGAGGAACTCCTACGAGCAGTACTTC. Its protein is CASSPGRNSYEQYF.

Written as DNA, the CDR3 is TGTGCCAGCAGTTTAGGCACGGGAACCTCTGGAAACACCATATATTTT. Translation gives CASSLGTGTSGNTIYF. The chain employs TRBV28 and TRBJ1-3; D unresolved. The length of the CDR3 is 16 residues. In germline, CDR1 is MDHEN, CDR2 SYDVKM. Trimming cost V 2 bases and J 0 bases, with 11 bases left between them.

The rearrangement uses TRBV15 and TRBJ2-4; D is uncertain. CDR1 is LNHNV and CDR2 is YYDKDF in the germline V gene (reference sequence). This CDR3 comprises 15 residues. Trimming removed 0 bases at V and 3 bases at J, with 9 bases between. The DNA for the CDR3 is TGTGCCACCAGCAGAGATTCGATAGGCAAAAACATTCAGTACTTC. Its translation: CATSRDSIGKNIQYF.

The chain carries TRBV27 and TRBJ2-3, with D maybe TRBD1 (6 bases). V lost 3 bases and J 1 base, leaving 11 bases between the germline ends. The CDR3 runs to 15 residues. Germline values: CDR1 MNHEY, CDR2 SMNVEV (reference sequence). CDR3 region: CASSLGAPGTDTQYF. The CDR3 nucleotides are TGTGCCAGCAGTTTGGGGGCCCCCGGCACAGATACGCAGTATTTT.

This clone was seen only a few times. The chain couples TRBV7-9 to TRBJ1-1; D gene unclear. V was trimmed by 0 bases and J by 4 bases, leaving 6 bases between them. CDR1 is SEHNR, CDR2 FQNEAQ, per germline (reference sequence). This CDR3 has 13 residues. The CDR3 nucleotides are TGTGCCAGCAGCTTAGCTTACAGCACTGAAGCTTTCTTT. It is translated as CASSLAYSTEAFF.

V is TRBV13 and J is TRBJ2-3; 15 bases are shared with TRBD2. Germline CDR1 reads PRHDT; CDR2 reads FYEKMQ (reference sequence). J was trimmed by 4 bases and V by 0 bases; bases with no gene match: 5. The CDR3 runs 18 residues. The CDR3 nucleotides read TGTGCCAGCAGCTTAGGCCTAGGACTAGCGGGAGGGTCAGATACGCAGTATTTT. It translates to CASSLGLGLAGGSDTQYF.

The rearrangement links TRBV6-5 to TRBJ2-1; perhaps TRBD1 as D (6 bases). CDR3 length equals 14 residues. V lost 10 bases and J 5 bases, leaving 18 bases between the germline ends. The germline V gene encodes CDR1 MNHEY and CDR2 SVGAGI. CDR3 protein: CATQDSYLDNEQFF. CDR3 coding DNA: TGTGCCACACAGGACAGTTACTTAGACAATGAGCAGTTCTTC.

Details on this clone: The sample holds other DNA sequences that translate to the same CDR3. The chain employs TRBV7-2 and TRBJ2-1; D perhaps matches TRBD1 (5 bases). The CDR3 covers 12 residues. Trimming shortened V by 5 bases and J by 4 bases, and 6 bases separated the two germline ends. CDR1 is SGHTA and CDR2 is FQGNSA in the germline V gene. This CDR3 reads CASSPGYNEQFF. The CDR3 DNA is TGTGCCAGCAGCCCAGGGTACAATGAGCAGTTCTTC.

V usage is TRBV9 and J usage is TRBJ1-2, with a possible D match to TRBD1 (5 bases). This CDR3 is 15 amino acids long. Germline values: CDR1 SGDLS, CDR2 YYNGEE. Deletions cut 4 bases from V and 4 bases from J, with 17 bases between. For the CDR3, the DNA is TGTGCCAGCAGCCCAGAAGTCGGGGCTACCTATGGCTACACCTTC. It is translated as CASSPEVGATYGYTF.

CDR3 sequence reads: CASSIEAKGNQPQHF. The CDR3 DNA reads TGTGCCAGTAGTATCGAGGCCAAAGGCAATCAGCCCCAGCATTTT. The V call is TRBV19, the J call TRBJ1-5; D is ambiguous. The CDR3 is 15 amino acids. Germline V gives CDR1 LNHDA, CDR2 SQIVND (reference sequence). The V and J ends lost 3 bases and 2 bases respectively, with 11 bases between them.

The chain employs TRBV29-1 and TRBJ2-7; TRBD1 matches 7 bases. Trimming took 5 bases from V and 5 from J; bases not matched to a gene: 6. The CDR3 has 12 amino acids. The V gene's germline CDR1 is SQVTM and CDR2 ANQGSEA. CDR3 protein: CSVPRDSHEQYF. The CDR3 nucleotides read TGCAGCGTTCCCAGGGACAGCCACGAGCAGTACTTC.

This CDR3 reads CASSEGIGTEAFF. The CDR3 region has the DNA TGCGCCAGCAGCGAGGGTATCGGGACTGAAGCTTTCTTT. The chain combines TRBV5-1 with TRBJ1-1; D not certain. Trimming took 4 bases from V and 5 from J, leaving 12 bases between them. The CDR3 length is 13 residues. Looked up from germline, CDR1 is SGHRS and CDR2 is YFSETQ.